The 9 T cell receptor beta chains in this list originate from one sample, sequenced in a study of graft-versus-host responses after intestinal transplantation (dated by TCRdb to the early 2020s). Library preparation was by the immunoSEQ multiplex PCR assay. TCRdb took over this immuneACCESS table, retaining in-frame rearrangements with V and J assigned. Such tables are incomplete; in checked studies, under half of the missing clones stem from an unresolved V gene, and the remainder is unexplained. The sample table contains approximately 14,000 clones; only one count was recorded for roughly 68% of them. Jointly, the top ten make up roughly 25% of the sample. To isolate intraepithelial and lamina propria lymphocytes from graft specimens, dithiothreitol, EDTA incubations and collagenase D digestion were used. Sequencing used ileum tissue, obtained approximately 780 days after intestinal transplantation. These receptors all come from a human patient who received an intestinal transplant, so some T cells may come from the graft donor.

This chain links TRBV19 with TRBJ1-4; a weak D match, TRBD1 (5 bases). Germline-derived CDR1 and CDR2 are LNHDA and SQIVND (reference sequence). Trimming stripped 7 bases from V and 8 bases from J, with 26 bases between. CDR3 length equals 17 residues. As DNA, the CDR3 is TGTGCCAGTACCGCAGGTCATCTTATGAGGGACCCCGAAAAACTGTTTTTT. Translation: CASTAGHLMRDPEKLFF.

J is TRBJ2-3 and V is TRBV7-2, with D unclear. The CDR3 consists of 12 residues. In germline, CDR1 is SGHTA, CDR2 FQGNSA. The ends were cut back, 5 bases at V and 2 bases at J, with 5 bases in the middle. The CDR3 is CASSPYTDTQYF. The CDR3 nucleotides are TGTGCCAGCAGCCCATACACAGATACGCAGTATTTT.

This chain connects TRBV19 to TRBJ1-3; unclear D gene. V dropped 11 bases and J dropped 4 bases, with 15 bases sitting between them. The CDR3 has 13 residues. The germline V gene has CDR1 LNHDA and CDR2 SQIVND (reference sequence). CDR3 region: CASQLGYGNTIYF. CDR3 bases: TGTGCCTCCCAGTTAGGATACGGAAACACCATATATTTT.

V and J are TRBV5-4 and TRBJ1-2; TRBD1 matches 9 bases. The CDR3 contains 12 residues. Looked up from germline, CDR1 is SGHNT and CDR2 is YYREEE (reference sequence). J lost 10 bases, V lost 4 bases, and 5 bases had no gene match. Here the CDR3 reads CASSPRQGDYTF. The CDR3 DNA sequence: TGTGCCAGCAGCCCTAGACAGGGGGACTACACCTTC.

The V call is TRBV7-9, the J call TRBJ2-7, with D possibly matching TRBD2 (6 bases). This CDR3 spans 16 amino acids. Trimming cost V 4 bases and J 3 bases, with 19 bases left between them. Germline assignment: CDR1 SEHNR and CDR2 FQNEAQ (reference sequence). CDR3 protein: CASSSLGLAQIYEQYF. Written as DNA, the CDR3 is TGTGCCAGCAGCTCCTTGGGCCTAGCGCAAATCTACGAGCAGTACTTC.

V is TRBV9 and J is TRBJ2-1; 8 nucleotides match TRBD1. This CDR3 contains 16 residues. Losses at the gene ends were 3 bases for V and 2 bases for J; bases not matched to a gene: 7. The V gene's germline CDR1 is SGDLS and CDR2 YYNGEE. CDR3 bases: TGTGCCAGCAGCGCAGTCGCAGGGGGCGCCTACAATGAGCAGTTCTTC. It translates to CASSAVAGGAYNEQFF.

The chain combines TRBV7-3 with TRBJ1-2; D may be TRBD1 (6 bases). There are 13 residues in the CDR3. Germline V gene lookup returns CDR1 SGHTA and CDR2 FQGTGA. The V gene lost 2 bases and the J gene lost 8 bases, with 12 bases spanning the gap. The DNA for the CDR3 is TGTGCCAGCAGCTTAGCCAGGGGCAACGGCTACACCTTC. This translates into CASSLARGNGYTF.

As DNA, the CDR3 is TGTGCCAGCAGTGATGGACAGCCCAGGCGGAATTCACCCCTCCACTTT. As protein: CASSDGQPRRNSPLHF. This chain connects TRBV6-1 to TRBJ1-6; D is perhaps TRBD1 (6 bases). The CDR3 runs to 16 residues. Germline values: CDR1 MNHNS, CDR2 SASEGT. Trimming shortened V by 3 bases and J by 7 bases, and 16 bases separated the two germline ends.

The chain joins TRBV21-1 to TRBJ2-3; TRBD1, as called in the table, went unchecked against the DNA. TRBV21-1 constitutes a pseudogene. CDR3 length equals 17 residues. Here the CDR3 DNA reads TGTGCCAGCAGACGGCACGTGGCTACAGTCATGCAAGATACGCAGTATTTT. Its translation: CASRRHVATVMQDTQYF.